A single sample gave rise to the 22 T cell receptor beta chains below, sequenced in a study of T cell responses to AZD1222 COVID-19 vaccine. Clones were read by immunoSEQ multiplex PCR, and TCRdb kept only the in-frame ones, dropping some. Of roughly 150,000 clones listed, approximately 91% are singletons. This specimen was peripheral blood, taken 28 days after the second AZD1222 dose. The source is an adult who received the AZD1222 COVID-19 vaccine.

Comments on this clone: At one of its ends the junction is not consistent with the germline gene, which may arise from a read error. The chain combines TRBV27 with TRBJ1-1, with a possible D match to TRBD1 (5 bases). Germline values: CDR1 MNHEY, CDR2 SMNVEV (reference sequence). The CDR3 is made up of 15 amino acids. The CDR3 loop is CASSLSGHKNAEAFF. The CDR3 DNA sequence: TGTGCCAGCAGTTTATCTGGACATAAGAACGCTGAAGCTTTCTTT.

This clone was seen just once. V gene TRBV24-1 combines with J gene TRBJ2-3, with D maybe TRBD2 (6 bases). CDR1 and CDR2 (germline): KGHDR, SFDVKD. CDR3 size: 16 residues. V lost 3 bases to trimming and J lost 2 bases, with 14 bases between them. CDR3 in DNA: TGTGCCACCAGTGATAGGGCTAGCGCAATCACAGATACGCAGTATTTT. Its protein product is CATSDRASAITDTQYF.

This chain connects TRBV28 to TRBJ2-3; 7 nucleotides agree with TRBD2. The J segment lost 3 bases and the V segment lost 3 bases, leaving 6 bases of the junction unmatched. CDR3 length: 15 residues. Germline assignment: CDR1 MDHEN and CDR2 SYDVKM. The CDR3 loop reads CASSFVSGITDTQYF. The CDR3 bases are TGTGCCAGCAGTTTTGTAAGCGGGATTACAGATACGCAGTATTTT.

This chain connects TRBV6-5 to TRBJ1-3; D call uncertain. CDR1 is MNHEY and CDR2 is SVGAGI in the germline V gene. The CDR3 covers 15 residues. V dropped 0 bases and J dropped 4 bases, with 10 bases sitting between them. The CDR3 reads CASSYSGFSGNTIYF. The DNA for the CDR3 is TGTGCCAGCAGTTACTCAGGGTTTTCCGGAAACACCATATATTTT.

This sequence joins TRBV7-2 and TRBJ1-5; 9 bases agree with TRBD1. Germline V lookup: CDR1 SGHTA, CDR2 FQGNSA. J was trimmed by 0 bases and V by 2 bases; bases with no gene match: 11. The CDR3 is 19 amino acids. The CDR3 is CASSLRPIGDRVSNQPQHF. The CDR3 DNA sequence: TGTGCCAGCAGCTTAAGGCCTATAGGGGACAGGGTTAGCAATCAGCCCCAGCATTTT.

V and J are TRBV7-2 and TRBJ2-3; 10 bases are a match to TRBD2. The CDR3 consists of 16 residues. Germline V gene lookup returns CDR1 SGHTA and CDR2 FQGNSA. Trimming cost V 5 bases and J 4 bases; bases outside gene matches: 9. The CDR3 spells CASSGQAGGAADTQYF. The CDR3 DNA is TGTGCCAGCAGCGGCCAAGCGGGGGGGGCAGCAGATACGCAGTATTTT.

The CDR3 reads CSVRWGASGNTIYF. The CDR3 nucleotides are TGCAGCGTTCGATGGGGTGCCTCTGGAAACACCATATATTTT. This rearrangement joins TRBV29-1 to TRBJ1-3, with D uncertain. Germline CDR1 and CDR2: SQVTM and ANQGSEA. The germline V and J ends were trimmed by 5 bases and 0 bases, with 11 bases remaining between them. The CDR3 is 14 residues long.

The chain uses TRBV9 and TRBJ2-3; 11 bases are a match to TRBD2. This CDR3 spans 16 amino acids. Germline CDR1 SGDLS, CDR2 YYNGEE. Unmatched junction bases numbered 4, after V lost 2 bases and J lost 2 bases. The CDR3, as DNA: TGTGCCAGCAGCGTCACTAGCGGGGGTCTCACAGATACGCAGTATTTT. Encoded protein: CASSVTSGGLTDTQYF.

The chain couples TRBV4-2 to TRBJ2-7; no reliable D call. Deletions cut 1 base from V and 4 bases from J, with 8 bases between. This CDR3 is built from 13 residues. Germline assignment: CDR1 LGHNA and CDR2 YNFKEQ. CDR3 sequence: CASSQGILYEQYF. The CDR3 nucleotides read TGTGCCAGCAGCCAAGGCATTCTGTACGAGCAGTACTTC.

This sequence joins TRBV14 and TRBJ1-5; D may be TRBD1 (5 bases). Trimming took 1 base from V and 7 from J, leaving 14 bases between them. This CDR3 comprises 15 residues. Per the germline V gene, CDR1 is SGHDN and CDR2 is FVKESK. The CDR3 loop is CASSQGGGSNQPQHF. The CDR3 DNA is TGTGCCAGCAGCCAAGGGGGGGGGTCGAACCAGCCCCAGCATTTT.

A few counts support this clone. V is TRBV6-5 and J is TRBJ2-1, with D possibly matching TRBD2 (5 bases). The germline V gene encodes CDR1 MNHEY and CDR2 SVGAGI. The V gene lost 6 bases and the J gene lost 4 bases, with 13 bases spanning the gap. CDR3 length: 14 amino acids. This chain's CDR3 is CASRTSGGYNEQFF. CDR3 in DNA: TGTGCCAGCAGGACCAGCGGTGGGTACAATGAGCAGTTCTTC.

The chain is built from TRBV11-2 and TRBJ1-1; D gene ambiguous. Deletions cut 1 base from V and 3 bases from J, with 18 bases between. Per germline, CDR1 SGHAT and CDR2 FQNNGV. The CDR3 covers 17 residues. For the CDR3, the DNA is TGTGCCAGCAGCTTAGGCGAGAGGACCCAACCTTACACTGAAGCTTTCTTT. Amino acids: CASSLGERTQPYTEAFF.

The gene calls are TRBV28 and TRBJ1-1; 7 nucleotides agree with TRBD1. The germline CDR1 and CDR2 sequences are MDHEN and SYDVKM. Trimming removed 6 bases from V and 2 bases from J; junction bases left unmatched: 6. The CDR3 runs to 14 residues. The CDR3 loop is CASRLYRGNTEAFF. The CDR3 bases are TGTGCCAGCAGGCTTTACAGGGGTAACACTGAAGCTTTCTTT.

The chain carries TRBV18 and TRBJ1-1, with a tentative D call TRBD1 (6 bases). This CDR3 has 15 residues. CDR1 is KGHSH and CDR2 is LQKENI in the germline V gene. V lost 0 bases and J lost 1, with 9 bases in between. The CDR3 here is CASSPPGGQNTEAFF. CDR3 nucleotides: TGTGCCAGCTCACCACCGGGGGGACAGAACACTGAAGCTTTCTTT.

The V gene is TRBV6-1, the J gene TRBJ2-7; D remains unclear. CDR1 is MNHNS and CDR2 is SASEGT in the germline V gene. V was cut by 1 base and J by 2 bases, with 12 bases left in between. The CDR3 has 15 residues. DNA for the CDR3: TGTGCCAGCAGTGAAGTTGGTGGTGAGGCCTACGAGCAGTACTTC. Protein sequence: CASSEVGGEAYEQYF.

The genes are TRBV19 and TRBJ2-2; tentatively, D is TRBD2 (5 bases). The V gene's germline CDR1 is LNHDA and CDR2 SQIVND (reference sequence). Deletions cut 8 bases from V and 5 bases from J, with 15 bases between. CDR3 length: 14 amino acids. CDR3 in DNA: TGTGCCAGTGGGGTAATGGGGAGTACCGGGGAGCTGTTTTTT. Its translation: CASGVMGSTGELFF.

V usage is TRBV11-3 and J usage is TRBJ2-7; a weak D match, TRBD1 (6 bases). This CDR3 comprises 14 residues. Per germline, CDR1 SGHNT and CDR2 YENEEA. Trimming took off 8 bases at V and 0 bases at J, with 14 bases between the two ends. The CDR3 nucleotides are TGTGCCAGCTCTACAGGGCTTAGCTCCTACGAGCAGTACTTC. This codes for CASSTGLSSYEQYF.

J is TRBJ2-5 and V is TRBV7-3, with D possibly TRBD2 on 7 matching bases. Germline V lookup: CDR1 SGHTA, CDR2 FQGTGA. This CDR3 spans 14 amino acids. V was trimmed by 5 bases and J by 3 bases, leaving 13 bases between them. This CDR3 is CASSRGLAEETQYF. The CDR3 DNA reads TGTGCCAGCAGCCGGGGGCTAGCGGAAGAGACCCAGTACTTC.

As DNA, the CDR3 is TGCGCCAGCAGCTTGCTGGCAGGATCATACGAGCAGTACTTC. This gives the protein CASSLLAGSYEQYF. V is TRBV5-1 and J is TRBJ2-7; D is ambiguous. Trimming cost V 1 base and J 4 bases, with 12 bases left between them. The CDR3 contains 14 residues. Per the germline V gene, CDR1 is SGHRS and CDR2 is YFSETQ.

This clone was found once. The chain links TRBV10-3 to TRBJ2-1; 13 bases fit TRBD2. This CDR3 is 15 amino acids long. Germline loops: CDR1 ENHRY, CDR2 SYGVKD. With V trimmed by 7 bases and J by 4 bases, 4 bases remained unmatched. Here the CDR3 reads CAITKTSGGYNEQFF. The CDR3 DNA follows: TGTGCCATCACCAAGACTAGCGGGGGGTACAATGAGCAGTTCTTC.

The rearrangement uses TRBV4-1 and TRBJ1-6; unclear D gene. In germline, CDR1 is MGHRA, CDR2 YSYEKL. CDR3 length: 15 amino acids. V was shortened by 1 base and J by 8 bases, with 12 bases between the two germline ends. The CDR3 DNA reads TGCGCCAGCAGCCAAGGGGGAGGGTCGCATTCACCCCTCCACTTT. Protein: CASSQGGGSHSPLHF.

V gene TRBV28 combines with J gene TRBJ1-4; D uncertain. Trimming left V 3 bases short and J 0 bases short, with 14 bases between. Germline V gives CDR1 MDHEN, CDR2 SYDVKM. The CDR3 is made up of 17 amino acids. In DNA, the CDR3 is TGTGCCAGCAGTTTCGGTACAGACGATGCAACTAATGAAAAACTGTTTTTT. Residues: CASSFGTDDATNEKLFF.